Listed below are T cell receptor beta chains from one sample, sequenced in a study of blood T cells in healthy people across ages. TCRdb analysed the 5' RACE reads with MiXCR anew, one entry per CDR3 protein. The sample yields about 570,000 distinct CDR3 sequences, roughly 29% seen once. Material: blood. These receptors were obtained from a woman aged 65 to 85 in good health. Each CDR3 is given with its conserved first and last residue. The D gene is left open where the match is weak. Clone size is given for some rows only: seen once, a few or many times, or a class if the clone is expanded.

clone_size	d_call	v_call	j_call	cdr3_aa	cdr3_nt
.	.	TRBV12-3/TRBV12-4	TRBJ1-4	CASSRAPNEKLFF	TGTGCCAGCAGCCGGGCCCCTAATGAAAAACTGTTTTTT
many	.	TRBV5-5	TRBJ2-3	CASSLDGSTDTQYF	TGTGCCAGCAGCCTAGACGGAAGCACAGATACGCAGTATTTT
.	.	TRBV11-3	TRBJ1-1	CASSSRAGYLSFF	TGTGCCAGCAGCTCACGGGCGGGGTATTTGTCTTTCTTT
.	TRBD2	TRBV6-2/TRBV6-3	TRBJ2-1	CASSAGTSGINEQFF	TGTGCCAGCTCGGCCGGGACTAGCGGTATCAATGAGCAGTTCTTC
.	TRBD1	TRBV18	TRBJ2-7	CASQSGQGRNRRFLGEQYF	TGTGCCAGCCAGTCGGGACAGGGCCGAAATAGGCGGTTCTTGGGCGAGCAGTACTTC
.	.	TRBV29-1	TRBJ2-5	CSVELRAQETQYF	TGCAGCGTTGAACTTAGGGCCCAAGAGACCCAGTACTTC
few	.	TRBV20-1	TRBJ1-6	CSARGIQNSPLHF	TGCAGTGCTAGAGGGATCCAAAATTCACCCCTCCACTTT
few	.	TRBV7-2	TRBJ2-3	CASSIEYSTDTQYF	TGTGCCAGCAGTATAGAATACAGCACAGATACGCAGTATTTT
many	TRBD1	TRBV5-1	TRBJ1-1	CASSFTGGNTEAFF	TGTGCCAGCAGCTTTACAGGGGGGAACACTGAAGCTTTCTTT
.	TRBD1	TRBV11-3	TRBJ1-4	CASSLGQGANEKLFF	TGTGCCAGCAGCTTGGGACAGGGGGCGAATGAAAAACTGTTTTTT
few	TRBD1	TRBV29-1	TRBJ1-5	CSVGQGLNQPQHF	TGCAGCGTGGGACAGGGGCTGAATCAGCCCCAGCATTTT
.	.	TRBV11-1	TRBJ2-7	CASSPAGTKEQYF	TGTGCCAGCAGCCCCGCCGGGACAAAGGAGCAGTACTTC
many	.	TRBV7-2	TRBJ2-7	CASSLARGEQYF	TGTGCCAGCAGCTTAGCCAGGGGCGAGCAGTACTTC
many	.	TRBV2	TRBJ1-2	CASRLDGDYGYTF	TGTGCCAGCAGACTGGACGGTGACTATGGCTACACCTTC
.	.	TRBV7-2	TRBJ2-7	CASSPSRARTINEQYF	TGTGCCAGCAGCCCCTCCCGGGCCCGGACCATAAACGAGCAGTACTTC
.	TRBD1	TRBV20-1	TRBJ2-5	CSAPEGGSGTQYF	TGCAGTGCCCCGGAAGGGGGCAGCGGGACCCAGTACTTC
few	TRBD2	TRBV20-1	TRBJ2-7	CSARRGLANEQYF	TGCAGTGCCCGTAGGGGACTAGCCAACGAGCAGTACTTC
.	TRBD2	TRBV5-1	TRBJ2-1	CASSWSGRGDNEQFF	TGCGCCAGCAGCTGGAGCGGGAGAGGGGACAATGAGCAGTTCTTC
few	TRBD2	TRBV3-1	TRBJ2-5	CASSLKGAGDQETQYF	TGTGCCAGCAGTCTAAAAGGAGCGGGGGACCAAGAGACCCAGTACTTC
.	.	TRBV29-1	TRBJ2-7	CSVEVGYEQYF	TGCAGCGTTGAGGTTGGGTACGAGCAGTACTTC
few	TRBD1	TRBV4-2	TRBJ1-4	CASSQEGTGSEKLFF	TGTGCCAGCAGCCAAGAGGGGACAGGGAGTGAAAAACTGTTTTTT
few	TRBD2	TRBV20-1	TRBJ2-5	CSARDQLAGRETQYF	TGCAGTGCTAGAGATCAACTAGCGGGTAGAGAGACCCAGTACTTC
few	TRBD2	TRBV29-1	TRBJ2-1	CSVTLAGVYNEQFF	TGCAGCGTCACCCTAGCGGGGGTATACAATGAGCAGTTCTTC
few	.	TRBV27	TRBJ2-1	CASSLARGLNEQFF	TGTGCCAGCAGTTTAGCTAGAGGATTGAATGAGCAGTTCTTC
.	.	TRBV9	TRBJ1-6	CASSPSGRELNSPLHF	TGTGCCAGCAGCCCCAGTGGGAGGGAGCTTAATTCACCCCTCCACTTT
.	TRBD2	TRBV5-6	TRBJ2-5	CASSFRGGGRETQYF	TGTGCCAGCAGCTTTCGAGGCGGGGGGAGAGAGACCCAGTACTTC
.	.	TRBV29-1	TRBJ1-1	CSVIQGNTEAFF	TGCAGCGTGATCCAGGGTAATACTGAAGCTTTCTTT
.	.	TRBV7-8	TRBJ2-4	CASSLYRGNIQYF	TGTGCCAGCAGCTTATATCGGGGAAACATTCAGTACTTC
.	.	TRBV4-3	TRBJ1-1	CASSQGKEMNTEAFF	TGCGCCAGCAGCCAAGGGAAGGAGATGAACACTGAAGCTTTCTTT
few	.	TRBV4-3	TRBJ1-6	CASSQDAFGDSPLHF	TGCGCCAGCAGCCAAGACGCGTTTGGGGATTCACCCCTCCACTTT
.	TRBD1	TRBV20-1	TRBJ2-5	CSAGGQGREQYF	TGCAGTGCTGGGGGACAGGGGAGGGAGCAGTACTTC
few	.	TRBV9	TRBJ2-5	CASSLSDQETQYF	TGTGCCAGCAGTCTGTCGGACCAAGAGACCCAGTACTTC
few	TRBD1	TRBV20-1	TRBJ1-6	CSARDPTGGDSPLHF	TGCAGTGCTAGGGATCCTACAGGGGGCGATTCACCCCTCCACTTT
.	.	TRBV30	TRBJ1-6	CAWRDGNSPLHF	TGTGCCTGGCGGGACGGCAATTCACCCCTCCACTTT
.	TRBD1	TRBV15	TRBJ1-5	CATSSRDRGLDQPQHF	TGTGCCACCAGCAGCCGGGACAGGGGGCTCGATCAGCCCCAGCATTTT
.	.	TRBV29-1	TRBJ2-3	CSVEVRTDTQYF	TGCAGCGTTGAAGTAAGGACAGATACGCAGTATTTT